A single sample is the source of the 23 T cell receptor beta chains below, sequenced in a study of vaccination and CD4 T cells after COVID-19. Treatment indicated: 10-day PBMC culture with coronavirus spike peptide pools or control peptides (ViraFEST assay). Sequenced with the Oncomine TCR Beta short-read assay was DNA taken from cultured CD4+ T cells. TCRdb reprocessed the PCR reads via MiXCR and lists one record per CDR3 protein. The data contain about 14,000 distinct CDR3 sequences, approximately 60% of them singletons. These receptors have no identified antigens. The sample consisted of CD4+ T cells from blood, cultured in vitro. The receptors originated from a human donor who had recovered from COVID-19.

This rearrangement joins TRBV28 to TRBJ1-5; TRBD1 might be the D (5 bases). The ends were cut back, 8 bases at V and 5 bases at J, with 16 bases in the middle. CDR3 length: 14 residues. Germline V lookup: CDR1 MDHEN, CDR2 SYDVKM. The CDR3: CASYSPGTYQPQHF. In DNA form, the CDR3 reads TGTGCCAGCTACTCCCCCGGGACGTATCAGCCCCAGCATTTT.

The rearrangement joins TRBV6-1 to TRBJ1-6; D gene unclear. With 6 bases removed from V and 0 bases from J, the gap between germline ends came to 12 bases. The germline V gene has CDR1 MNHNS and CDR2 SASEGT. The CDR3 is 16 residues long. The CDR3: CASRLGGYSYNSPLHF. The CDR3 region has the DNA TGTGCCAGCAGGTTGGGCGGATACTCCTATAATTCACCCCTCCACTTT.

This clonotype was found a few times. The CDR3 sequence is CATSRGTGPGNTIYF. Here the CDR3 DNA reads TGTGCCACCAGCAGAGGGACAGGGCCTGGAAACACCATATATTTT. The genes are TRBV15 and TRBJ1-3; TRBD1 matches 8 bases. V shed 1 base, J shed 2 bases, and the junction held 1 base outside the gene matches. Per the germline V gene, CDR1 is LNHNV and CDR2 is YYDKDF (reference sequence). The CDR3 is 15 residues long.

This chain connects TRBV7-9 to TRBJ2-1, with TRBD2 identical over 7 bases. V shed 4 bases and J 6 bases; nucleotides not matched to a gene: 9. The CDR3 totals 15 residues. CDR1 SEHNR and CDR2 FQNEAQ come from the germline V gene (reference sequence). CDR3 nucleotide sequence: TGTGCCAGCAGCTCCCCGGGGGGAGAAGGCAATGAGCAGTTCTTC. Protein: CASSSPGGEGNEQFF.

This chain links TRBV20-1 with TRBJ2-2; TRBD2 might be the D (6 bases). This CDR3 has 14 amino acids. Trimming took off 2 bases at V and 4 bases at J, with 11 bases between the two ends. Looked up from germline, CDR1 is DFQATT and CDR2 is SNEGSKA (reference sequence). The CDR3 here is CSARKGTVTGELFF. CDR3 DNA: TGCAGTGCTAGAAAAGGGACTGTCACCGGGGAGCTGTTTTTT.

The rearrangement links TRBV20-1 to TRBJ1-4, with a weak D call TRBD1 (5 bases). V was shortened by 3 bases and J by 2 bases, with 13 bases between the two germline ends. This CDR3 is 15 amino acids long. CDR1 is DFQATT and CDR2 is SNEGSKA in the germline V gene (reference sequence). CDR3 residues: CSASGGGFTNEKLFF. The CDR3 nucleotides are TGCAGTGCTAGTGGGGGGGGGTTTACTAATGAAAAACTGTTTTTT.

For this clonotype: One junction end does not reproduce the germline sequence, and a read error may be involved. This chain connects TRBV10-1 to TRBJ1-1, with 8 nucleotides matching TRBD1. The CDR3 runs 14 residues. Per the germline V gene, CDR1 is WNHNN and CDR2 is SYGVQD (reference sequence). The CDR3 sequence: CASSKDRERTEVFF. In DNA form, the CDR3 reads TGCGCCAGCAGCAAGGACAGGGAGAGGACTGAAGTTTTCTTT.

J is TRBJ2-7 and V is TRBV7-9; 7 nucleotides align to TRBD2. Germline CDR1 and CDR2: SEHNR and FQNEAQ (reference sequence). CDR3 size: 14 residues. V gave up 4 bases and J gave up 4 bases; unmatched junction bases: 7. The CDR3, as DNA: TGTGCCAGCAGCTCTAGAGCGGGGCCTTACGAGCAGTACTTC. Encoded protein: CASSSRAGPYEQYF.

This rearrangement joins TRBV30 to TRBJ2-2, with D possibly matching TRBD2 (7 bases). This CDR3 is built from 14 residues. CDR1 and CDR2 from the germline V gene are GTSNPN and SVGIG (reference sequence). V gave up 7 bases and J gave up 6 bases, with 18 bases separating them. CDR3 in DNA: TGTGCCTCACTAGGGGGGGGGCCCCCCGGGGAGCTGTTTTTT. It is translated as CASLGGGPPGELFF.

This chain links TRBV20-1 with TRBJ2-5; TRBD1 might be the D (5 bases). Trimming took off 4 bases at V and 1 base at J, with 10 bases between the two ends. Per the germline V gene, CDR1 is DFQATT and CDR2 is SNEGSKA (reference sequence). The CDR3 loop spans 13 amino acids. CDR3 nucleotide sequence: TGCAGTGCTATTGGCAGGGCCCAAGAGACCCAGTACTTC. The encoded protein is CSAIGRAQETQYF.

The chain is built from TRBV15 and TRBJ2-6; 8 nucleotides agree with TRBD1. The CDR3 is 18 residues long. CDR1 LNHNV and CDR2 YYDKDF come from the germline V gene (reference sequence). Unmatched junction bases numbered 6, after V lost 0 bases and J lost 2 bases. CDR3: CATSRERTGGTGANVLTF. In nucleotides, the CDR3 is TGTGCCACCAGCAGAGAACGAACAGGGGGGACTGGGGCCAACGTCCTGACTTTC.

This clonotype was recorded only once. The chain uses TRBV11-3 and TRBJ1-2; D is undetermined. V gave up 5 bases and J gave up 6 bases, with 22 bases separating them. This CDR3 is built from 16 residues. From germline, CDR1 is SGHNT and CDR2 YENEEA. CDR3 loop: CASSPGNNPRVNGYTF. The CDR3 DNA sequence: TGTGCCAGCAGCCCGGGCAACAACCCGCGGGTCAATGGCTACACCTTC.

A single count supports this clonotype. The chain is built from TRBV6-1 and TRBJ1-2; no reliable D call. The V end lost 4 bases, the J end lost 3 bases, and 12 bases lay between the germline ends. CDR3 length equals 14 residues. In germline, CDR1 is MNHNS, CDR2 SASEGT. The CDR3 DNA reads TGTGCCAGCAGTGTCGACGGACCCTACTATGGCTACACCTTC. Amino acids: CASSVDGPYYGYTF.

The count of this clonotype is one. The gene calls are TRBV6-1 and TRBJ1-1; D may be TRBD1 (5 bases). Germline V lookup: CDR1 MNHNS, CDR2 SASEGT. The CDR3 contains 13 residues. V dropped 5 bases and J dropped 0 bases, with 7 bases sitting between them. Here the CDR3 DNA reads TGTGCCAGCAGTAGGGGACTGAACACTGAAGCTTTCTTT. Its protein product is CASSRGLNTEAFF.

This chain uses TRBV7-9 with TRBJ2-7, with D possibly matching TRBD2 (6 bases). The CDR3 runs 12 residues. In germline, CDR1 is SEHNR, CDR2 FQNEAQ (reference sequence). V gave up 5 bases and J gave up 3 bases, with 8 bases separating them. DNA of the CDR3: TGTGCCAGCAGCCCAGCGGGCTACGAGCAGTACTTC. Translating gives CASSPAGYEQYF.

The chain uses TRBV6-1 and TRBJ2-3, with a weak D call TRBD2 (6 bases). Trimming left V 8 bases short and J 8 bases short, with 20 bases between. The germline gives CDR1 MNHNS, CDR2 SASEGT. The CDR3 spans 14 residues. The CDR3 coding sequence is TGTGCCAGCCACGGGACTCTCAGCCCGGGTACGCAGTATTTT. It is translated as CASHGTLSPGTQYF.

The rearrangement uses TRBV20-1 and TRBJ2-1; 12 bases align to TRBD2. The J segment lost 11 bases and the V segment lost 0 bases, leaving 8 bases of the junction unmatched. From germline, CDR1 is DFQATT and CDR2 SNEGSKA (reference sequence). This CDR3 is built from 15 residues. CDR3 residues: CSARDTSGGRQQQFF. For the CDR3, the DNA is TGCAGTGCTAGAGATACTAGCGGGGGGCGTCAACAGCAGTTCTTC.

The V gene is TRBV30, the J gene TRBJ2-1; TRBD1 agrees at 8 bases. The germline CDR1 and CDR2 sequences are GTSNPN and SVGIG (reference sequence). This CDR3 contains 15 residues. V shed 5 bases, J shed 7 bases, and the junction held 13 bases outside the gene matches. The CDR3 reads CAWGAGQGSLNEQFF. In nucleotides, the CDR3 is TGTGCCTGGGGCGCCGGACAGGGAAGTTTGAATGAGCAGTTCTTC.

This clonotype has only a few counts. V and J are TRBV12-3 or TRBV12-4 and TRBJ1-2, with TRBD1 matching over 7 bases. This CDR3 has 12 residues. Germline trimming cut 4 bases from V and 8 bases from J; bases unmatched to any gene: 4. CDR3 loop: CASSSRQGGYTF. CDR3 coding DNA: TGTGCCAGCAGTTCCCGACAGGGAGGCTACACCTTC.

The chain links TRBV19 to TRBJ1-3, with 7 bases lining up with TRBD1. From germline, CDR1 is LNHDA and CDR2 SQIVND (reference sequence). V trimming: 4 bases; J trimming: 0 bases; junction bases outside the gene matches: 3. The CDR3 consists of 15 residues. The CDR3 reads CASSNTGVSGNTIYF. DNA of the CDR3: TGTGCCAGTAGTAACACAGGGGTCTCTGGAAACACCATATATTTT.

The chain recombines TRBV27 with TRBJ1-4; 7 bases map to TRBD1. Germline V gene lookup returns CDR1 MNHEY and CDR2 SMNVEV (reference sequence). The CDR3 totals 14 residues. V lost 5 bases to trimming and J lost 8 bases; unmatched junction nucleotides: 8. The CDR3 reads CASSPLDRTEKLFF. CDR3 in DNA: TGTGCCAGCAGTCCCCTGGACAGGACCGAAAAACTGTTTTTT.

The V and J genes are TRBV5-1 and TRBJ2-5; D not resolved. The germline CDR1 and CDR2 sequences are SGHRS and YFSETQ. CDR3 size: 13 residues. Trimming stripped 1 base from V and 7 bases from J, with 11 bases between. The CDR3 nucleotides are TGCGCCAGCAGCTTGCTAATAGAGCCGACCCAGTACTTC. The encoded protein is CASSLLIEPTQYF.

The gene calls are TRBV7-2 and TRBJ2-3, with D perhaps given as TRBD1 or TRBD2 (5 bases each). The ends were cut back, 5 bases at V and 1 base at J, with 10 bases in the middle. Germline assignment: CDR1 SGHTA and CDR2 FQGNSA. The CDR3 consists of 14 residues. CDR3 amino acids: CASSPGDGTDTQYF. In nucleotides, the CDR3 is TGTGCCAGCAGCCCCGGGGACGGCACAGATACGCAGTATTTT.